These 29 T cell receptor beta chains were sequenced from one sample in a study of cytomegalovirus exposure and HLA in healthy donors. This PCR relied on a set of 60 Vbeta primers and 13 Jbeta primers. TCRdb keeps only in-frame clones here, not all; method: immunoSEQ multiplex PCR. In the table there are about 170,000 clones, roughly 70% of which are singletons. The source material was PBMCs. All receptors come from a girl between 10 and 17 years old in good health and CMV-seronegative.

The chain recombines TRBV6-6 with TRBJ1-2, with D uncertain. Germline values: CDR1 MNHNY, CDR2 SVGAGI (reference sequence). The V end lost 2 bases, the J end lost 0 bases, and 10 bases lay between the germline ends. The CDR3 has 15 amino acids. CDR3 sequence: CASSYVPGTNYGYTF. CDR3 DNA: TGTGCCAGCAGTTACGTTCCGGGGACTAACTATGGCTACACCTTC.

The chain uses TRBV19 and TRBJ2-1; D is perhaps TRBD2 (6 bases). V was cut by 10 bases and J by 4 bases, with 14 bases left in between. This CDR3 spans 13 amino acids. Germline CDR1 and CDR2: LNHDA and SQIVND (reference sequence). The CDR3 reads CATSKGLYNEQFF. The CDR3 DNA reads as TGTGCCACTAGCAAGGGACTGTACAATGAGCAGTTCTTC.

The chain carries TRBV9 and TRBJ1-2, with TRBD1 matching 9 bases. The V gene's germline CDR1 is SGDLS and CDR2 YYNGEE. The CDR3 sequence is 16 residues long. Unmatched junction bases numbered 17, after V lost 7 bases and J lost 7 bases. Here the CDR3 reads CASGPGQGIQKGGYTF. CDR3 sequence (DNA): TGTGCCAGCGGCCCGGGACAGGGTATACAAAAGGGTGGCTACACCTTC.

V usage is TRBV7-8 and J usage is TRBJ1-1; no clear D gene. The CDR3 totals 13 residues. The V end was cut by 9 bases, the J end by 0 bases, with 11 bases between. CDR1 SGHVS and CDR2 FQNEAQ come from the germline V gene. The CDR3 coding sequence is TGTGCCAGTTTGCGGGGTTTGAACACTGAAGCTTTCTTT. It codes for CASLRGLNTEAFF.

CDR3: CASSLVAGGITDTQYF. The CDR3 DNA reads as TGTGCCAGCAGCTTGGTTGCGGGGGGGATCACAGATACGCAGTATTTT. This chain uses TRBV5-4 with TRBJ2-3; 9 bases map to TRBD2. The CDR3 runs 16 residues. Germline CDR1 is SGHNT and CDR2 is YYREEE (reference sequence). Trimming removed 0 bases from V and 2 bases from J; junction bases left unmatched: 4.

This chain links TRBV27 with TRBJ1-4, with a tentative D call TRBD1 (6 bases). This CDR3 is 14 amino acids long. CDR1 is MNHEY, CDR2 SMNVEV, per germline (reference sequence). V lost 3 bases and J lost 5, with 10 bases in between. The chain's CDR3 is CASSLLGQNEKLFF. For the CDR3, the DNA is TGTGCCAGCAGTTTGTTGGGACAAAATGAAAAACTGTTTTTT.

J is TRBJ2-7 and V is TRBV15; TRBD1 aligns across 11 bases. The CDR3 is 17 amino acids. Unmatched junction bases numbered 9, after V lost 3 bases and J lost 2 bases. Germline CDR1 and CDR2: LNHNV and YYDKDF (reference sequence). The CDR3 DNA follows: TGTGCCACCAGCAGTAGGACAGGGGGCCGGCTAGCCTACGAGCAGTACTTC. Translation gives CATSSRTGGRLAYEQYF.

The chain couples TRBV7-9 to TRBJ2-7; 7 bases are a match to TRBD2. Germline assignment: CDR1 SEHNR and CDR2 FQNEAQ (reference sequence). V trimming: 7 bases; J trimming: 3 bases; junction bases outside the gene matches: 12. There are 15 residues in the CDR3. The CDR3 is CASNPGGSLIYEQYF. DNA of the CDR3: TGTGCCAGCAACCCCGGGGGGTCACTAATCTACGAGCAGTACTTC.

This CDR3 reads CASSLELLEQYF. The CDR3 DNA follows: TGTGCCAGCAGCTTAGAGCTACTCGAGCAGTACTTC. This rearrangement joins TRBV7-9 to TRBJ2-7; D unresolved. The CDR3 is 12 amino acids. V lost 1 base and J lost 6, with 7 bases in between. Germline V CDR1 and CDR2: SEHNR, FQNEAQ (reference sequence). Variable domain in full (rest from reference TRBV7-9 and TRBJ2-7): DTGVSQNPRHKITKRGQNVTFRCDPISEHNRLYWYRQTLGQGPEFLTYFQNEAQLEKSRLLSDRFSAERPKGSFSTLEIQRTEQGDSAMYLCASSLELLEQYFGPGTRLTVT.

Only a few counts were recorded for this clone. The chain employs TRBV19 and TRBJ1-1; TRBD1 might be the D (5 bases). CDR3 length equals 13 residues. V shed 4 bases and J shed 4 bases, with 10 bases lying between them. CDR1 and CDR2 from the germline V gene are LNHDA and SQIVND (reference sequence). The CDR3 DNA reads as TGTGCCAGTAGTAAACGGGGGATCACTGAAGCTTTCTTT. This encodes CASSKRGITEAFF.

The chain uses TRBV11-2 and TRBJ1-1, with a possible D match to TRBD1 (6 bases). CDR3 length: 14 amino acids. Germline loops: CDR1 SGHAT, CDR2 FQNNGV. V lost 6 bases to trimming and J lost 0 bases, with 11 bases between them. This CDR3 is CASSHNRVNTEAFF. In nucleotides, the CDR3 is TGTGCCAGCAGTCACAACAGGGTGAACACTGAAGCTTTCTTT.

The rearrangement links TRBV18 to TRBJ1-2; a weak D match, TRBD1 (6 bases). The CDR3 has 15 residues. Germline CDR1 KGHSH, CDR2 LQKENI. Trimming left V 2 bases short and J 4 bases short, with 14 bases between. CDR3 nucleotide sequence: TGTGCCAGCTCACCAGCGGGGGCCAAGACCTATGGCTACACCTTC. Translating gives CASSPAGAKTYGYTF.

The genes are TRBV27 and TRBJ1-5; the match to TRBD1 covers 9 bases. V gave up 5 bases and J gave up 7 bases; unmatched junction bases: 3. Germline CDR1 is MNHEY and CDR2 is SMNVEV (reference sequence). The length of the CDR3 is 13 residues. CDR3 amino acids: CASSPGQGQPQHF. In DNA, the CDR3 is TGTGCCAGCAGTCCAGGACAGGGGCAGCCCCAGCATTTT.

The chain carries TRBV9 and TRBJ2-2; tentatively, D is TRBD2 (6 bases). Trimming removed 2 bases from V and 0 bases from J, with 14 bases in between. CDR3 length: 17 amino acids. Germline CDR1 and CDR2: SGDLS and YYNGEE. CDR3 protein: CASSVVTGVANTGELFF. In DNA form, the CDR3 reads TGTGCCAGCAGCGTCGTGACGGGGGTCGCGAACACCGGGGAGCTGTTTTTT.

The rearrangement joins TRBV2 to TRBJ2-1; TRBD2 aligns across 13 bases. The CDR3 spans 16 residues. Germline V gene lookup returns CDR1 SNHLY and CDR2 FYNNEI. V lost 5 bases, J lost 1 base, and 2 bases stayed unmatched. CDR3 region: CASSWTSGGSYNEQFF. In DNA form, the CDR3 reads TGTGCCAGCAGTTGGACTAGCGGGGGATCCTACAATGAGCAGTTCTTC.

This clone has a handful of counts. The rearrangement uses TRBV18 and TRBJ2-7; D call uncertain. This CDR3 has 13 amino acids. CDR1 is KGHSH and CDR2 is LQKENI in the germline V gene. The V gene lost 5 bases and the J gene lost 1 base, with 9 bases spanning the gap. The CDR3 here is CASSSSQSYEQYF. CDR3 sequence (DNA): TGTGCCAGCTCAAGTTCACAGTCCTACGAGCAGTACTTC.

V gene TRBV4-1 combines with J gene TRBJ1-1; 7 bases fit TRBD1. V shed 0 bases and J 5 bases; nucleotides not matched to a gene: 6. The CDR3 is made up of 15 amino acids. In germline, CDR1 is MGHRA, CDR2 YSYEKL. The CDR3 sequence: CASSQDLPRGTEAFF. In nucleotides, the CDR3 is TGCGCCAGCAGCCAAGATCTCCCCAGGGGGACTGAAGCTTTCTTT.

The chain is built from TRBV27 and TRBJ2-1, with 9 bases matching TRBD1. V lost 4 bases to trimming and J lost 5 bases; unmatched junction nucleotides: 6. The germline CDR1 and CDR2 sequences are MNHEY and SMNVEV (reference sequence). The length of the CDR3 is 15 residues. The CDR3 DNA sequence: TGTGCCAGCAGTTCCGGGACAGGGACCCACAATGAGCAGTTCTTC. Its translation: CASSSGTGTHNEQFF.

The rearrangement links TRBV7-9 to TRBJ2-7; tentatively, D is TRBD2 (6 bases). Germline CDR1 reads SEHNR; CDR2 reads FQNEAQ (reference sequence). The CDR3 has 17 amino acids. V gave up 5 bases and J gave up 5 bases, with 25 bases separating them. This CDR3 reads CASSPPPHGGVTHEQYF. CDR3 nucleotide sequence: TGTGCCAGCAGCCCGCCCCCACACGGGGGAGTAACCCACGAGCAGTACTTC.

V is TRBV10-3 and J is TRBJ2-3; 9 positions agree with TRBD2. Germline V lookup: CDR1 ENHRY, CDR2 SYGVKD. V lost 4 bases, J lost 7 bases, and 15 bases stayed unmatched. The CDR3 covers 17 residues. The CDR3 DNA is TGTGCCATCAGTGGATTCCTGAACGGGGCGGGGGGGCATACGCAGTATTTT. It yields the protein CAISGFLNGAGGHTQYF.

The chain uses TRBV2 and TRBJ1-5; TRBD1 might be the D (5 bases). In germline, CDR1 is SNHLY, CDR2 FYNNEI. Trimming took off 3 bases at V and 5 bases at J, with 14 bases between the two ends. This CDR3 region has 15 residues. CDR3 in amino acids: CASSEEGPGHQPQHF. CDR3 sequence (DNA): TGTGCCAGCAGTGAGGAGGGGCCAGGACATCAGCCCCAGCATTTT.

This clone was counted between two and nine times. The rearrangement uses TRBV7-8 and TRBJ1-5; D might be TRBD1 (6 bases). Trimming cost V 0 bases and J 11 bases, with 17 bases left between them. This CDR3 contains 15 residues. From germline, CDR1 is SGHVS and CDR2 FQNEAQ. The CDR3 DNA reads TGTGCCAGCAGCTTAGCGGGGGCGGGTGGGCAGGCCCAGCATTTT. It specifies CASSLAGAGGQAQHF.

This rearrangement joins TRBV29-1 to TRBJ2-7, with a weak D call TRBD1 (5 bases). This CDR3 has 14 amino acids. Per the germline V gene, CDR1 is SQVTM and CDR2 is ANQGSEA. V lost 4 bases and J 2 bases, leaving 15 bases between the germline ends. The CDR3 sequence: CSVGLEGQAYEQYF. DNA for the CDR3: TGCAGCGTTGGTCTAGAAGGACAAGCCTACGAGCAGTACTTC.

The sample holds a few counts of this clone. The CDR3 spells CASSVAVIGGAFF. The CDR3 nucleotides are TGTGCCAGCAGCGTAGCTGTTATCGGGGGGGCTTTCTTT. The chain employs TRBV9 and TRBJ1-1; possible D gene TRBD1, 5 bases. CDR3 length: 13 amino acids. In germline, CDR1 is SGDLS, CDR2 YYNGEE. Trimming took 0 bases from V and 11 from J, leaving 14 bases between them.

The chain links TRBV4-2 to TRBJ2-1, with 14 bases matching TRBD2. With V trimmed by 4 bases and J by 8 bases, 13 bases remained unmatched. Germline assignment: CDR1 LGHNA and CDR2 YNFKEQ. This CDR3 has 18 residues. This CDR3 is CASSPVLPGLAGDYEQFF. For the CDR3, the DNA is TGTGCCAGCAGCCCGGTCCTTCCGGGACTAGCGGGGGATTATGAGCAGTTCTTC.

The gene calls are TRBV19 and TRBJ2-1, with 10 bases that match TRBD2. CDR1 LNHDA and CDR2 SQIVND come from the germline V gene (reference sequence). J gave up 5 bases and V 7 bases, and 5 bases lay outside the gene matches. This CDR3 is built from 14 residues. CDR3: CASIGLADNNEQFF. CDR3 DNA sequence: TGTGCCAGTATCGGACTAGCGGACAACAATGAGCAGTTCTTC.

This clone was seen only a few times. The CDR3 coding sequence is TGTGCCAGCAGTCTCGGGTTGGGCTACACCTTC. Protein sequence: CASSLGLGYTF. V gene TRBV6-1 combines with J gene TRBJ1-2; D call uncertain. Germline V gene data show CDR1 as MNHNS and CDR2 as SASEGT. The V gene lost 5 bases and the J gene lost 8 bases, with 9 bases spanning the gap. The CDR3 extends over 11 amino acids.

This clone appeared once. This chain joins TRBV19 and TRBJ2-1, with D possibly matching TRBD2 (6 bases). This CDR3 has 16 amino acids. Germline V CDR1 and CDR2: LNHDA, SQIVND (reference sequence). Deletions cut 1 base from V and 0 bases from J, with 10 bases between. The CDR3 reads CASSIGAGSSYNEQFF. In nucleotides, the CDR3 is TGTGCCAGTAGTATAGGCGCGGGGAGCTCCTACAATGAGCAGTTCTTC.

The chain uses TRBV25-1 and TRBJ1-4; tentative D call: TRBD1 (5 bases). Germline lookup yields CDR1 MGHDK and CDR2 SYGVNS. The CDR3 is 15 residues long. Trimming removed 1 base at V and 2 bases at J, with 8 bases between. The DNA for the CDR3 is TGTGCCAGCAGTGAATTGGAGGGGACTAATGAAAAACTGTTTTTT. It translates to CASSELEGTNEKLFF. The full variable domain, its missing parts supplied by reference TRBV25-1 and TRBJ1-4, is EADIYQTPRYLVIGTGKKITLECSQTMGHDKMYWYQQDPGMELHLIHYSYGVNSTEKGDLSSESTVSRIRTEHFPLTLESARPSHTSQYLCASSELEGTNEKLFFGSGTQLSVL.